These 17 T cell receptor beta chains were all obtained from the same sample, sequenced in a study of identifying expanded T cells in peripheral blood. Repertoires were generated with immunoSEQ multiplex PCR, while TCRdb's copy carries only in-frame clones and drops some. The data contain 110,000 or so clones, less than 90% of them singletons. The source material was blood. The source of these receptors is a person aged 18 to 70 in good health.

This CDR3 is CASLIAGFTDTQYF. CDR3 DNA: TGTGCCAGCTTAATAGCGGGATTCACAGATACGCAGTATTTT. The chain uses TRBV5-6 and TRBJ2-3, with TRBD2 identical over 8 bases. Germline V gives CDR1 SGHDT, CDR2 YYEEEE. The trim removed 7 bases at V and 2 bases at J, leaving 6 bases unmatched. This CDR3 is built from 14 residues. The variable domain in full, completed from reference TRBV5-6 and TRBJ2-3, reads DAGVTQSPTHLIKTRGQQVTLRCSPKSGHDTVSWYQQALGQGPQFIFQYYEEEERQRGNFPDRFSGHQFPNYSSELNVNALLLGDSALYLCASLIAGFTDTQYFGPGTRLTVL.

The V and J genes are TRBV4-1 and TRBJ1-6; maybe TRBD1 (6 bases). Germline CDR1 and CDR2: MGHRA and YSYEKL. This CDR3 comprises 15 residues. Deletions cut 3 bases from V and 7 bases from J, with 13 bases between. This CDR3 reads CASSHATGNNSPLHF. Written as DNA, the CDR3 is TGCGCCAGCAGCCACGCTACAGGGAACAATTCACCCCTCCACTTT.

V is TRBV6-5 and J is TRBJ1-2, with D perhaps TRBD1 (6 bases). The V end lost 2 bases, the J end lost 3 bases, and 10 bases lay between the germline ends. Germline V CDR1 and CDR2: MNHEY, SVGAGI. CDR3 length: 14 amino acids. Here the CDR3 reads CASSYHRVYYGYTF. The CDR3 DNA reads as TGTGCCAGCAGTTACCACAGGGTTTACTATGGCTACACCTTC.

The chain links TRBV29-1 to TRBJ2-1; no firm D call. Per germline, CDR1 SQVTM and CDR2 ANQGSEA. V lost 7 bases to trimming and J lost 7 bases, with 8 bases between them. This CDR3 has 10 residues. CDR3 sequence: CSARGNEQFF. The CDR3 bases are TGCAGCGCTAGAGGTAATGAGCAGTTCTTC.

This rearrangement joins TRBV19 to TRBJ1-5, with D possibly TRBD1 on 5 matching bases. The CDR3 length is 15 residues. The V end lost 5 bases, the J end lost 1 base, and 12 bases lay between the germline ends. Germline values: CDR1 LNHDA, CDR2 SQIVND (reference sequence). The CDR3 here is CASSLQKGSNQPQHF. The CDR3 DNA reads TGTGCCAGTAGTCTCCAAAAGGGGAGCAATCAGCCCCAGCATTTT.

The chain recombines TRBV11-2 with TRBJ2-7; the D call may be TRBD1 or TRBD2 (5 bases each). Germline V gene lookup returns CDR1 SGHAT and CDR2 FQNNGV. Between the trimmed V and J ends, which lost 0 bases and 2 bases, there was a span of 8 bases. The length of the CDR3 is 14 residues. CDR3 sequence (DNA): TGTGCCAGCAGCTTAGAGGGGGACCCCTACGAGCAGTACTTC. This translates into CASSLEGDPYEQYF. Variable domain in full (rest from reference TRBV11-2 and TRBJ2-7): EAGVAQSPRYKIIEKRQSVAFWCNPISGHATLYWYQQILGQGPKLLIQFQNNGVVDDSQLPKDRFSAERLKGVDSTLKIQPAKLEDSAVYLCASSLEGDPYEQYFGPGTRLTVT.

The chain joins TRBV11-2 to TRBJ2-1; a weak D match, TRBD2 (6 bases). CDR1 SGHAT and CDR2 FQNNGV come from the germline V gene. The CDR3 length is 16 residues. V was trimmed by 4 bases and J by 8 bases, leaving 21 bases between them. This chain's CDR3 is CASSSDPGLRSDEQFF. The CDR3 DNA reads TGTGCCAGCAGCTCCGACCCGGGACTCCGTTCTGATGAGCAGTTCTTC. The variable domain in full, with the rest retrieved from reference TRBV11-2 and TRBJ2-1, is EAGVAQSPRYKIIEKRQSVAFWCNPISGHATLYWYQQILGQGPKLLIQFQNNGVVDDSQLPKDRFSAERLKGVDSTLKIQPAKLEDSAVYLCASSSDPGLRSDEQFFGPGTRLTVL.

This clone came up a few times. CDR3 in DNA: TGTGCCAGCAGTGAAGTGGGCGGAAACACCATATATTTT. Translated: CASSEVGGNTIYF. The chain carries TRBV6-1 and TRBJ1-3; D ambiguous. Germline V gene data show CDR1 as MNHNS and CDR2 as SASEGT. V shed 1 base and J shed 4 bases, with 5 bases lying between them. This CDR3 comprises 13 residues.

V gene TRBV10-3 combines with J gene TRBJ2-7; D is uncertain. There are 12 residues in the CDR3. The germline gives CDR1 ENHRY, CDR2 SYGVKD. The germline V and J ends were trimmed by 0 bases and 4 bases, with 4 bases remaining between them. CDR3 sequence reads: CAISESAYEQYF. In nucleotides, the CDR3 is TGTGCCATCAGTGAGTCCGCTTACGAGCAGTACTTC.

The CDR3 DNA reads as TGCGCCAGCAGCCAAGATGCAGGGATCGGCACAGATACGCAGTATTTT. Protein sequence: CASSQDAGIGTDTQYF. The chain employs TRBV4-3 and TRBJ2-3; D is possibly TRBD1 (5 bases). The CDR3 contains 16 residues. V gave up 0 bases and J gave up 1 base, with 11 bases separating them. CDR1 is LGHNA and CDR2 is YSLEER in the germline V gene.

This clone was observed once. The V and J genes are TRBV9 and TRBJ1-1, with a tentative D call TRBD1 (6 bases). The length of the CDR3 is 15 residues. V was pared by 2 bases and J by 1 base, with 12 bases between. Germline V gene sequence: CDR1 SGDLS, CDR2 YYNGEE. CDR3 DNA sequence: TGTGCCAGCAGCGTCACCGGGACAACGAACACTGAAGCTTTCTTT. Its protein product is CASSVTGTTNTEAFF. Full variable domain (outside the CDR3, taken from reference TRBV9 and TRBJ1-1): DSGVTQTPKHLITATGQRVTLRCSPRSGDLSVYWYQQSLDQGLQFLIQYYNGEERAKGNILERFSAQQFPDLHSELNLSSLELGDSALYFCASSVTGTTNTEAFFGQGTRLTVV.

CDR3 region: CASTLLAGADTQYF. In DNA, the CDR3 is TGTGCCAGCACCTTACTAGCGGGAGCAGATACGCAGTATTTT. V and J are TRBV6-5 and TRBJ2-3; 11 positions match TRBD2. This CDR3 is built from 14 residues. The junction had 4 bases not matched to a gene; V was cut back by 7 bases and J by 4 bases. Germline V gives CDR1 MNHEY, CDR2 SVGAGI.

This chain connects TRBV27 to TRBJ2-7; D uncertain. The V gene lost 3 bases and the J gene lost 0 bases, with 12 bases spanning the gap. The CDR3 length is 15 residues. Germline V CDR1 and CDR2: MNHEY, SMNVEV (reference sequence). The CDR3 reads CASSFALSASYEQYF. For the CDR3, the DNA is TGTGCCAGCAGTTTTGCTCTGTCAGCCTCCTACGAGCAGTACTTC.

This sequence joins TRBV7-9 and TRBJ1-2; a possible D gene is TRBD1 (5 bases). This CDR3 contains 16 residues. Trimming took off 0 bases at V and 4 bases at J, with 15 bases between the two ends. Germline V CDR1 and CDR2: SEHNR, FQNEAQ (reference sequence). The chain's CDR3 is CASSLALSGGFYGYTF. In DNA form, the CDR3 reads TGTGCCAGCAGCTTAGCGCTGTCCGGGGGATTCTATGGCTACACCTTC.

Many counts were recorded for this clone. The rearrangement links TRBV2 to TRBJ1-5; 8 nucleotides match TRBD1. The CDR3 has 14 amino acids. V lost 4 bases to trimming and J lost 5 bases; unmatched junction nucleotides: 4. Looked up from germline, CDR1 is SNHLY and CDR2 is FYNNEI. The CDR3 loop is CASSADRVDQPQHF. The CDR3 region has the DNA TGTGCCAGCAGTGCGGACAGGGTGGATCAGCCCCAGCATTTT.

This chain connects TRBV18 to TRBJ1-2; TRBD1 matches at 11 bases. CDR1 is KGHSH and CDR2 is LQKENI in the germline V gene. Trimming cost V 2 bases and J 2 bases; bases outside gene matches: 16. This CDR3 comprises 20 residues. CDR3 nucleotide sequence: TGTGCCAGCTCACCAGACTCTTGGACCGGGACAGGGGGGAGGAACTATGGCTACACCTTC. It codes for CASSPDSWTGTGGRNYGYTF.

V usage is TRBV11-2 and J usage is TRBJ2-7, with a weak D call TRBD2 (6 bases). This CDR3 has 13 amino acids. The V end was cut by 6 bases, the J end by 7 bases, with 16 bases between. Germline values: CDR1 SGHAT, CDR2 FQNNGV. This CDR3 reads CASRKTSSGEQYF. CDR3 in DNA: TGTGCCAGCAGGAAAACTAGCTCTGGGGAGCAGTACTTC.